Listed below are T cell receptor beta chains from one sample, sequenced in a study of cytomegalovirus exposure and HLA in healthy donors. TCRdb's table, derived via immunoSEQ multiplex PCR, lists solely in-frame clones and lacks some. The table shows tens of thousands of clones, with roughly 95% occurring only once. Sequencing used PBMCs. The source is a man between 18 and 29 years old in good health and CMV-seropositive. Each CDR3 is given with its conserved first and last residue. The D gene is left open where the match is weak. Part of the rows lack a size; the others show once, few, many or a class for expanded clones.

DNA: TGTGCCATCAGTGAGCCCTTCACGACAGGGGGCGTAGTGAACGAGCAGTACTTC
CDR3: CAISEPFTTGGVVNEQYF
D: TRBD1
size: NA
V: TRBV10-3
J: TRBJ2-7

DNA: TGTGCCAGCAGCGGAGAGGCAGATACGCAGTATTTT
CDR3: CASSGEADTQYF
D: NA
size: NA
V: TRBV27
J: TRBJ2-3

DNA: TGTGCCAACCTTGGACAGGCCCTTCATGGCTACACCTTC
CDR3: CANLGQALHGYTF
D: TRBD1
size: once
V: TRBV6-4
J: TRBJ1-2

DNA: TGTGCCAGCAGTTACCGGACAGCGGAGGAGACCCAGTACTTC
CDR3: CASSYRTAEETQYF
D: NA
size: NA
V: TRBV6-5
J: TRBJ2-5

DNA: TGTGCCAGTAGTCCTCGGGTCCTTAGAACGAACACTGAAGCTTTCTTT
CDR3: CASSPRVLRTNTEAFF
D: NA
size: NA
V: TRBV19
J: TRBJ1-1

DNA: TGTGCCAGCAGGCGAGGCTACGAGCAGTACTTC
CDR3: CASRRGYEQYF
D: NA
size: NA
V: TRBV28
J: TRBJ2-7

DNA: TGTGCCAGCAGCCCAAGAGCGGGGGGAGATACGCAGTATTTT
CDR3: CASSPRAGGDTQYF
D: TRBD2
size: NA
V: TRBV9
J: TRBJ2-3

DNA: TGCGCCAGCAGTTTACAGGGCCTGCCCCAGCATTTT
CDR3: CASSLQGLPQHF
D: NA
size: NA
V: TRBV10-2
J: TRBJ1-5

DNA: TGTGCCAACGGACGACTAGCGGGAGGGCCCTGGGAGCTGTTTTTT
CDR3: CANGRLAGGPWELFF
D: TRBD2
size: NA
V: TRBV6-1
J: TRBJ2-2

DNA: TGTGCCAGCAGCTTACAGGGGATGAACACTGAAGCTTTCTTT
CDR3: CASSLQGMNTEAFF
D: NA
size: NA
V: TRBV7-9
J: TRBJ1-1

DNA: TGTGCCAGCTATCCCACAGGGGTGAACACTGAAGCTTTCTTT
CDR3: CASYPTGVNTEAFF
D: TRBD1
size: NA
V: TRBV11-1
J: TRBJ1-1

DNA: TGTGCCAGCAGTGAAGTTCGGGATACGCAGTATTTT
CDR3: CASSEVRDTQYF
D: NA
size: NA
V: TRBV2
J: TRBJ2-3

DNA: TGTGCCAGCAGCCCTCGCCGGACTAGCGGGAGCTCCTACGAGCAGTACTTC
CDR3: CASSPRRTSGSSYEQYF
D: TRBD2
size: NA
V: TRBV5-5
J: TRBJ2-7

DNA: TGCGCCAGCAGCTCTCCGGGACAGGGCTATGGCTACACCTTC
CDR3: CASSSPGQGYGYTF
D: TRBD1
size: NA
V: TRBV5-1
J: TRBJ1-2

DNA: TGTGCCAGCCGCCGCGGGGCAGCGGGAATCAATGAGCAGTTCTTC
CDR3: CASRRGAAGINEQFF
D: TRBD2
size: NA
V: TRBV28
J: TRBJ2-1

DNA: TGTGCCAGTAGCCCGGGGGGTTTCAACGAGCAGTACTTC
CDR3: CASSPGGFNEQYF
D: TRBD2
size: NA
V: TRBV19
J: TRBJ2-7

DNA: TGTGCTAGTGGTTTGCCGCCCCCGGAGGTACGGCACACTGAAGCTTTCTTT
CDR3: CASGLPPPEVRHTEAFF
D: NA
size: NA
V: TRBV12-5
J: TRBJ1-1

DNA: TGCAGCGGTCAATGGGACAGGTTTGAAGCTTTCTTT
CDR3: CSGQWDRFEAFF
D: TRBD1
size: NA
V: TRBV29-1
J: TRBJ1-1

DNA: TGTGCCAGCAGTGGCCTGGGACAGGGTCAAGAGACCCAGTACTTC
CDR3: CASSGLGQGQETQYF
D: TRBD1
size: NA
V: TRBV2
J: TRBJ2-5

DNA: TGTGCCAGCGGGACTAGCGGGTTCACCGGGGAGCTGTTTTTT
CDR3: CASGTSGFTGELFF
D: TRBD2
size: NA
V: TRBV2
J: TRBJ2-2

DNA: TGTGCCAGCACAGGGCGGGGGGCGATAGGCTCCTACAATGAGCAGTTCTTC
CDR3: CASTGRGAIGSYNEQFF
D: TRBD2
size: NA
V: TRBV2
J: TRBJ2-1

DNA: TGTGCCGGATCCGGGACAGCCTACGAGCAGTACTTC
CDR3: CAGSGTAYEQYF
D: TRBD1
size: NA
V: TRBV2
J: TRBJ2-7

DNA: TGTGCCAGCTCATCCCGAAGGGGGTCCTACAATGAGCAGTTCTTC
CDR3: CASSSRRGSYNEQFF
D: NA
size: NA
V: TRBV18
J: TRBJ2-1

DNA: TGTGCCAGTAGTAAGCGAGACATTCAGTACTTC
CDR3: CASSKRDIQYF
D: NA
size: NA
V: TRBV19
J: TRBJ2-4

DNA: TGCGCCAGCTCGGGGGGAGGGCCGGGTGAGCAGTTCTTC
CDR3: CASSGGGPGEQFF
D: TRBD2
size: NA
V: TRBV10-2
J: TRBJ2-1

DNA: TGTGCCAGCCAGTCCTTAGGGGGCGCGATTGGGACTGAAGCTTTCTTT
CDR3: CASQSLGGAIGTEAFF
D: TRBD1
size: NA
V: TRBV28
J: TRBJ1-1

DNA: TGTGCCTGGAGTAGCGGACAGTCCTCTGGAAACACCATATATTTT
CDR3: CAWSSGQSSGNTIYF
D: NA
size: once
V: TRBV30
J: TRBJ1-3

DNA: TGTGCCAGCATAGCCCTTCGGTCGAGACTTGATGAGAGCTACGAGCAGTACTTC
CDR3: CASIALRSRLDESYEQYF
D: NA
size: NA
V: TRBV25-1
J: TRBJ2-7

DNA: TGTGCCAGCAGTGAATATGGGCTAGCTTCCGGGGAGCTGTTTTTT
CDR3: CASSEYGLASGELFF
D: NA
size: NA
V: TRBV25-1
J: TRBJ2-2

DNA: TGTGCCAGCAGTGAAGAAGGCGTCAGGGGGCGCAGTACCTTC
CDR3: CASSEEGVRGRSTF
D: TRBD1
size: NA
V: TRBV6-1
J: TRBJ1-2

DNA: TGTGCCAGCAGCTTGGCGGGGAGTTATGGCTACACCTTC
CDR3: CASSLAGSYGYTF
D: NA
size: NA
V: TRBV5-6
J: TRBJ1-2

DNA: TGTGCCAGTACCGGGTCCGTCGATTATGGCTACACCTTC
CDR3: CASTGSVDYGYTF
D: NA
size: NA
V: TRBV19
J: TRBJ1-2

DNA: TGCGCCAGCAGCCAATCACCGGGACTAGAAGTTTCTGAGCAGTACTTC
CDR3: CASSQSPGLEVSEQYF
D: TRBD2
size: NA
V: TRBV4-1
J: TRBJ2-7

DNA: TGTGCCAGCTTCCCTGCGGCAGGGGCCCCCTTATCCTACGAGCAGTACTTC
CDR3: CASFPAAGAPLSYEQYF
D: NA
size: NA
V: TRBV28
J: TRBJ2-7

DNA: TGTGCCAGCAGTGTGGACAGGGGGTTGGTTCAGCCCCAGCATTTT
CDR3: CASSVDRGLVQPQHF
D: TRBD1
size: NA
V: TRBV6-1
J: TRBJ1-5

DNA: TGTGCCATCAGTGAGGACAGGGATACACAGCCCCAGCATTTT
CDR3: CAISEDRDTQPQHF
D: TRBD1
size: few
V: TRBV10-3
J: TRBJ1-5

DNA: TGTGCCAGCTACCGTGACAGTGGCGAGCAGTACTTC
CDR3: CASYRDSGEQYF
D: NA
size: NA
V: TRBV5-4
J: TRBJ2-7

DNA: TGTGCCAGCTCACCAAGCCGGGACAACCGAGAAGCTTTCTTT
CDR3: CASSPSRDNREAFF
D: NA
size: NA
V: TRBV18
J: TRBJ1-1

DNA: TGTGCCAGCAGTACCCCAGGGGGTGGGGAGCAGTACTTC
CDR3: CASSTPGGGEQYF
D: TRBD1
size: NA
V: TRBV25-1
J: TRBJ2-7

DNA: TGTGCCAGCACAGGACTAGGGAAGCGCAATGAGCAGTTCTTC
CDR3: CASTGLGKRNEQFF
D: TRBD2
size: NA
V: TRBV2
J: TRBJ2-1

DNA: TGTGCCAGCAGGAGGACAGGGAACACTGAAGCTTTCTTT
CDR3: CASRRTGNTEAFF
D: TRBD1
size: NA
V: TRBV6-6
J: TRBJ1-1

DNA: TGCGCCAGCAGCTTGGTTAGCGGGAAGAATGAGCAGTTCTTC
CDR3: CASSLVSGKNEQFF
D: TRBD2
size: NA
V: TRBV5-1
J: TRBJ2-1

DNA: TGCGCCAGCAGCCAGGGACAGGCGTCGAACACTGAAGCTTTCTTT
CDR3: CASSQGQASNTEAFF
D: TRBD1
size: NA
V: TRBV5-1
J: TRBJ1-1

DNA: TGTGCCAGCAGGCGGCCCGTAATGCTTGGCTACACCTTC
CDR3: CASRRPVMLGYTF
D: NA
size: NA
V: TRBV2
J: TRBJ1-2

DNA: TGTGCCAGCAGCGGAGAGGTTGAAAACTCCTACGAGCAGTACTTC
CDR3: CASSGEVENSYEQYF
D: NA
size: NA
V: TRBV7-9
J: TRBJ2-7

DNA: TGCGCCAGCAGCCAAGACCCGGGAGGCTCCTCCTACAATGAGCAGTTCTTC
CDR3: CASSQDPGGSSYNEQFF
D: TRBD2
size: NA
V: TRBV4-1
J: TRBJ2-1

DNA: TGTGCCACCAGCTACCAAAGTGGCCCTGGAAACACCATATATTTT
CDR3: CATSYQSGPGNTIYF
D: NA
size: NA
V: TRBV15
J: TRBJ1-3

DNA: TGTGCCAGCAGTGACGGCCGGGATTCAGATACGCAGTATTTT
CDR3: CASSDGRDSDTQYF
D: NA
size: NA
V: TRBV6-4
J: TRBJ2-3

DNA: TGTGCCAGCAGCCCCGACAGGGGAGTTTTCTACGAGCAGTACTTC
CDR3: CASSPDRGVFYEQYF
D: TRBD1
size: NA
V: TRBV7-8
J: TRBJ2-7

DNA: TGTGCCAGCAGCCAAGGCCATCGGGGGGGGAGCAATCAGCCCCAGCATTTT
CDR3: CASSQGHRGGSNQPQHF
D: NA
size: NA
V: TRBV4-2
J: TRBJ1-5

DNA: TGCGCCAGCAGGGGGACAGGGGTGGTGGAGACCCAGTACTTC
CDR3: CASRGTGVVETQYF
D: TRBD1
size: NA
V: TRBV5-1
J: TRBJ2-5

DNA: TGTGCCAGCCACTTTTGGACCCCGGGGGCCCAGTACTTC
CDR3: CASHFWTPGAQYF
D: NA
size: NA
V: TRBV7-2
J: TRBJ2-5

DNA: TGTGCCAGCAGCTTAGGGACTAGCGGGATTTCCGGGGAGCTGTTTTTT
CDR3: CASSLGTSGISGELFF
D: TRBD2
size: NA
V: TRBV7-9
J: TRBJ2-2

DNA: TGTGCCAGCAGCTCAGACAGGGGGCTTGGAGATACGCAGTATTTT
CDR3: CASSSDRGLGDTQYF
D: TRBD1
size: NA
V: TRBV7-2
J: TRBJ2-3

DNA: TGTGCCAGCAGCTTAAGAGCTTCTGGGGCCAACGTCCTGACTTTC
CDR3: CASSLRASGANVLTF
D: NA
size: NA
V: TRBV11-2
J: TRBJ2-6

DNA: TGTGCCAGCAGTCCAGACAGGGAATCGGGTGACCAGCCCCAGCATTTT
CDR3: CASSPDRESGDQPQHF
D: TRBD1
size: NA
V: TRBV27
J: TRBJ1-5

DNA: TGCGCCAGCAGCCAAGAAACTACGATAGCGGCGAACACCGGGGAGCTGTTTTTT
CDR3: CASSQETTIAANTGELFF
D: NA
size: NA
V: TRBV4-1
J: TRBJ2-2

DNA: TGTGCCAGCAGCGCCCTAGCGGGAGGGCCTTACAATGAGCAGTTCTTC
CDR3: CASSALAGGPYNEQFF
D: TRBD2
size: NA
V: TRBV7-9
J: TRBJ2-1